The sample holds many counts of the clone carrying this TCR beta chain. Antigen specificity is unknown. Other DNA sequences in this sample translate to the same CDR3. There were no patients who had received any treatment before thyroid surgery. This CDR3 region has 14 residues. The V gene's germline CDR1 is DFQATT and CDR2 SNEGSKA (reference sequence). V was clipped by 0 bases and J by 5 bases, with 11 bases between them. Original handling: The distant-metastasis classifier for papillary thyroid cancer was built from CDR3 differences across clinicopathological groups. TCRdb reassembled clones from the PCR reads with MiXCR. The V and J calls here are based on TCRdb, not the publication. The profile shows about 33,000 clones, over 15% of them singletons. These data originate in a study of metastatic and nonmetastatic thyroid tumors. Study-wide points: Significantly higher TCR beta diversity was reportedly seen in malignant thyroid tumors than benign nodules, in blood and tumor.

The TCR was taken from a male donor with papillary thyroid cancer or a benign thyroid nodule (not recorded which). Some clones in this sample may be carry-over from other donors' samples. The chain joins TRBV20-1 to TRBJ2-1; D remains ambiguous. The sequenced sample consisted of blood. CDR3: CSARDGSRDNEQFF. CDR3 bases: TGCAGTGCTAGAGATGGGTCTAGAGACAATGAGCAGTTCTTC.